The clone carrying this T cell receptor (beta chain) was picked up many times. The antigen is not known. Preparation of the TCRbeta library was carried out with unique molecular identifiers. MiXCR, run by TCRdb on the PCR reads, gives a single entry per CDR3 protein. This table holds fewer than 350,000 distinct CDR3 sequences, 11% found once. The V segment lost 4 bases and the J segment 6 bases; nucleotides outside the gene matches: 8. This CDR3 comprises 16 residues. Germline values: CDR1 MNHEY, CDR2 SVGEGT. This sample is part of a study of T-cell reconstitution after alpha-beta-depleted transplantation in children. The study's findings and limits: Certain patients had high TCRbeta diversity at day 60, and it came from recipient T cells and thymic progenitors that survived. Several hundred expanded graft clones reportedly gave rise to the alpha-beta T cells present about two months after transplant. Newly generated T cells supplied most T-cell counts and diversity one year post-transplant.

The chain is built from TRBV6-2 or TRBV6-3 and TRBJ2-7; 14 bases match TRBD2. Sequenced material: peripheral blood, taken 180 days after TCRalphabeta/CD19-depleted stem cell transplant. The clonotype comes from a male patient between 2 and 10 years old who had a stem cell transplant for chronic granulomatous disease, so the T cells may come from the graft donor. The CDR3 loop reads CASSWGLAGEIGEQYF. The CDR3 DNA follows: TGTGCCAGCAGTTGGGGACTAGCGGGAGAGATAGGCGAGCAGTACTTC.